The 13 T cell receptor beta chains below were found in one sample sequenced in a study of cytomegalovirus exposure and HLA in healthy donors. Produced via immunoSEQ multiplex PCR; TCRdb's table is partial and in-frame only. The repertoire holds under 110,000 clones, with 88% as singletons. Input material: PBMCs. These receptors all stem from a woman under 30 in good health and CMV-seropositive.

The V and J genes are TRBV29-1 and TRBJ2-5; perhaps TRBD2 as D (5 bases). This CDR3 has 12 amino acids. Trimming shortened V by 5 bases and J by 4 bases, and 11 bases separated the two germline ends. Germline assignment: CDR1 SQVTM and CDR2 ANQGSEA. The CDR3 DNA reads as TGCAGCGTTAATCCTAGCCTAGAGACCCAGTACTTC. It specifies CSVNPSLETQYF.

The CDR3 loop is CASSIDSRDTQYF. As DNA, the CDR3 is TGTGCCAGTAGTATAGATTCGAGGGATACGCAGTATTTT. The V gene is TRBV19, the J gene TRBJ2-3; D is unresolved. V lost 0 bases to trimming and J lost 6 bases, with 7 bases between them. Germline V gives CDR1 LNHDA, CDR2 SQIVND (reference sequence). There are 13 residues in the CDR3.

The chain has TRBV5-4 and TRBJ2-3, with a tentative D call TRBD2 (5 bases). This CDR3 is 12 amino acids long. Trimming removed 1 base at V and 8 bases at J, with 8 bases between. From germline, CDR1 is SGHNT and CDR2 YYREEE (reference sequence). This chain's CDR3 is CASSLYEGTQYF. The CDR3 nucleotides are TGTGCCAGCAGCTTGTATGAGGGTACGCAGTATTTT.

J is TRBJ2-2 and V is TRBV4-1; the D gene is possibly TRBD2 (6 bases). V was shortened by 3 bases and J by 6 bases, with 11 bases between the two germline ends. The germline gives CDR1 MGHRA, CDR2 YSYEKL. The CDR3 is 14 residues long. This CDR3 reads CASSHLGRPGELFF. The DNA for the CDR3 is TGCGCCAGCAGCCATCTAGGGAGGCCCGGGGAGCTGTTTTTT.

The chain links TRBV9 to TRBJ1-5; a possible D gene is TRBD1 (6 bases). CDR3 length: 15 amino acids. Germline V gives CDR1 SGDLS, CDR2 YYNGEE. The V end was cut by 0 bases, the J end by 7 bases, with 14 bases between. The CDR3 nucleotides are TGTGCCAGCAGCGTAGCGGGGGGGGCGGGCCAGCCCCAGCATTTT. This sequence encodes CASSVAGGAGQPQHF.

The chain employs TRBV2 and TRBJ1-1, with D tentatively TRBD1 (6 bases). The CDR3 runs 12 residues. V was trimmed by 6 bases and J by 3 bases, leaving 8 bases between them. The V gene's germline CDR1 is SNHLY and CDR2 FYNNEI. The chain's CDR3 is CASRQGDTEAFF. The DNA of the CDR3 is TGTGCCAGCAGACAGGGAGACACTGAAGCTTTCTTT.

The chain combines TRBV27 with TRBJ1-1; D is perhaps TRBD1 (5 bases). Trimming cost V 7 bases and J 5 bases, with 11 bases left between them. Germline V gene data show CDR1 as MNHEY and CDR2 as SMNVEV (reference sequence). The CDR3 consists of 12 residues. CDR3 amino acids: CASNGGGTEAFF. DNA of the CDR3: TGTGCCAGCAACGGGGGGGGGACTGAAGCTTTCTTT.

The chain couples TRBV23-1 to TRBJ1-5, with TRBD1 matching 11 bases. TRBV23-1 is annotated as an ORF whose role is uncertain. The CDR3 is made up of 16 amino acids. Trimming at V came to 2 bases and at J to 4 bases, leaving 4 bases not matched to a gene. This CDR3 reads CASSQPGTGGNQPQHF. DNA for the CDR3: TGCGCCAGCAGTCAACCCGGGACAGGGGGAAATCAGCCCCAGCATTTT.

The gene calls are TRBV4-1 and TRBJ2-5; no firm D call. Germline V gene data show CDR1 as MGHRA and CDR2 as YSYEKL. The germline V and J ends were trimmed by 0 bases and 2 bases, with 7 bases remaining between them. This CDR3 is built from 14 residues. CDR3 bases: TGCGCCAGCAGCCAAGAACCAGGTCAAGAGACCCAGTACTTC. Translation gives CASSQEPGQETQYF.

This rearrangement joins TRBV27 to TRBJ1-6; D possibly corresponds to TRBD1 (5 bases). The CDR3 has 18 amino acids. Germline assignment: CDR1 MNHEY and CDR2 SMNVEV (reference sequence). V was shortened by 0 bases and J by 1 base, with 13 bases between the two germline ends. The CDR3 DNA is TGTGCCAGCAGTTTATCGTGGCAGGGAGGGTCCTATAATTCACCCCTCCACTTT. This gives the protein CASSLSWQGGSYNSPLHF.

The gene calls are TRBV15 and TRBJ2-7; D remains unclear. This CDR3 is 16 amino acids long. Germline assignment: CDR1 LNHNV and CDR2 YYDKDF (reference sequence). V lost 3 bases to trimming and J lost 0 bases, with 15 bases between them. In DNA form, the CDR3 reads TGTGCCACCAGCAGCGCATTCCGGTTTGACTCCTACGAGCAGTACTTC. Its protein product is CATSSAFRFDSYEQYF.

This clone was detected only a few times. The chain carries TRBV12-5 and TRBJ2-7, with TRBD1 identical over 10 bases. The V and J ends lost 5 bases and 3 bases, in that order; junction bases with no gene match: 7. The CDR3 spans 15 residues. The germline V gene has CDR1 LGHNT and CDR2 FRNRAP. The CDR3 loop reads CASGPRTGGRYEQYV. As DNA, the CDR3 is TGTGCTAGTGGTCCACGGACAGGGGGTCGCTACGAGCAGTACGTC.

The CDR3 region has the DNA TGTGCCAGCAGTGTTACAGGGATATATTCTGGAAACACCATATATTTT. It yields the protein CASSVTGIYSGNTIYF. The rearrangement joins TRBV6-1 to TRBJ1-3, with a weak D call TRBD1 (6 bases). CDR3 length equals 16 residues. Germline CDR1 reads MNHNS; CDR2 reads SASEGT. Deletions cut 4 bases from V and 1 base from J, with 14 bases between.